The 16 T cell receptor beta chains below come from one sample, sequenced in a study of cytomegalovirus exposure and HLA in healthy donors. PCR involved 60 Vbeta and 13 Jbeta primers. Only in-frame clones appear in the TCRdb table, and some are missing; sequencing was by immunoSEQ multiplex PCR. Here the sample spans 85,000 to 100,000 clones, approximately 86% being singletons. Material for sequencing was PBMCs. The receptors come from a man between 25 and 39 years old in good health and CMV-seropositive.

The chain combines TRBV5-1 with TRBJ1-3; tentatively, D is TRBD1 (6 bases). The V gene's germline CDR1 is SGHRS and CDR2 YFSETQ. The CDR3 has 15 residues. Between the trimmed V and J ends, which lost 4 bases and 0 bases, there was a span of 11 bases. This CDR3 is CASSPQGFSGNTIYF. The CDR3 coding sequence is TGCGCCAGCAGCCCACAGGGTTTCTCTGGAAACACCATATATTTT.

This sequence joins TRBV6-1 and TRBJ2-2; possibly TRBD2 for D (5 bases). The CDR3 runs to 12 residues. CDR1 and CDR2 (germline): MNHNS, SASEGT. With 7 bases removed from V and 2 bases from J, the gap between germline ends came to 5 bases. The CDR3 here is CASTGNTGELFF. In DNA, the CDR3 is TGTGCCAGCACGGGAAACACCGGGGAGCTGTTTTTT.

This chain links TRBV6-5 with TRBJ1-2; 8 nucleotides match TRBD1. V was pared by 5 bases and J by 6 bases, with 8 bases of the junction left unmatched. The length of the CDR3 is 14 residues. The V gene's germline CDR1 is MNHEY and CDR2 SVGAGI. This CDR3 is CASSHQTGVDGYTF. In nucleotides, the CDR3 is TGTGCCAGCAGTCATCAGACAGGGGTTGATGGCTACACCTTC.

The chain couples TRBV6-6 to TRBJ1-1; 7 bases line up with TRBD1. V lost 6 bases, J lost 1 base, and 5 bases stayed unmatched. CDR3 length: 14 residues. Germline V gene lookup returns CDR1 MNHNY and CDR2 SVGAGI (reference sequence). CDR3 in DNA: TGTGCCAGCAGCGTGGACAGGAGGAACACTGAAGCTTTCTTT. This encodes CASSVDRRNTEAFF.

This clone was seen a few times. The gene calls are TRBV11-2 and TRBJ2-1, with D tentatively TRBD2 (5 bases). Germline V gene lookup returns CDR1 SGHAT and CDR2 FQNNGV. The CDR3 extends over 14 amino acids. The V and J ends lost 5 bases and 7 bases respectively, with 15 bases between them. CDR3 region: CASSTGWAGNEQFF. CDR3 bases: TGTGCCAGCAGCACGGGGTGGGCTGGGAATGAGCAGTTCTTC.

The V gene is TRBV10-3, the J gene TRBJ2-2; 11 bases align to TRBD2. Germline V gene data show CDR1 as ENHRY and CDR2 as SYGVKD. The CDR3 runs 20 residues. V lost 3 bases, J lost 0 bases, and 12 bases stayed unmatched. CDR3: CAISDPAGTSGYANTGELFF. CDR3 sequence (DNA): TGTGCCATCAGTGACCCCGCCGGGACTAGCGGTTACGCGAACACCGGGGAGCTGTTTTTT.

The rearrangement links TRBV27 to TRBJ2-1, with 14 bases aligning to TRBD2. The CDR3 totals 15 residues. Per germline, CDR1 MNHEY and CDR2 SMNVEV (reference sequence). J lost 9 bases, V lost 6 bases, and 7 bases had no gene match. The CDR3 nucleotides read TGTGCCAGCAGGCGGGGGACTAGCGGGAGAATTGAGCAGTTCTTC. This gives the protein CASRRGTSGRIEQFF.

This chain uses TRBV5-6 with TRBJ2-3; 9 bases match TRBD2. Germline values: CDR1 SGHDT, CDR2 YYEEEE. J was trimmed by 2 bases and V by 2 bases; bases with no gene match: 6. This CDR3 region has 16 residues. The CDR3 protein is CASSFQTSGPTDTQYF. Written as DNA, the CDR3 is TGTGCCAGCAGCTTTCAGACTAGCGGTCCCACAGATACGCAGTATTTT.

The genes are TRBV10-3 and TRBJ2-7; D perhaps matches TRBD2 (6 bases). There are 14 residues in the CDR3. Per the germline V gene, CDR1 is ENHRY and CDR2 is SYGVKD. Trimming took 7 bases from V and 2 from J, leaving 15 bases between them. CDR3 nucleotides: TGTGCCATCACTGGCGTGGGGGGTCCCTACGAGCAGTACTTC. Translation gives CAITGVGGPYEQYF.

The rearrangement uses TRBV7-2 and TRBJ2-7; the match to TRBD2 covers 14 bases. CDR1 SGHTA and CDR2 FQGNSA come from the germline V gene. This CDR3 comprises 18 residues. V shed 0 bases and J 6 bases; nucleotides not matched to a gene: 10. Here the CDR3 DNA reads TGTGCCAGCAGCTTAGCGGCAGGGCCAGGACTAGCGGGAGGCGAGCAGTACTTC. Its translation is CASSLAAGPGLAGGEQYF.

The chain links TRBV11-3 to TRBJ2-3; weak D call: TRBD1 (5 bases). V was trimmed by 5 bases and J by 6 bases, leaving 12 bases between them. The V gene's germline CDR1 is SGHNT and CDR2 YENEEA. This CDR3 comprises 13 residues. CDR3 coding DNA: TGTGCCAGCAGCAAGGCAGGGTCCGATACGCAGTATTTT. Its protein is CASSKAGSDTQYF.

This clone has just one count. The chain combines TRBV15 with TRBJ1-5; no reliable D call. CDR1 and CDR2 (germline): LNHNV, YYDKDF (reference sequence). The CDR3 runs 14 residues. The V and J ends lost 4 bases and 6 bases respectively, with 13 bases between them. CDR3 in amino acids: CATSNRNPGQPQHF. CDR3 DNA sequence: TGTGCCACCAGCAACCGAAACCCAGGTCAGCCCCAGCATTTT.

The chain is built from TRBV6-5 and TRBJ2-7; 8 nucleotides agree with TRBD2. Germline CDR1 reads MNHEY; CDR2 reads SVGAGI. The V gene end was trimmed by 2 bases and the J gene end by 3 bases; junction bases not matched to a gene: 6. The CDR3 extends over 15 amino acids. CDR3 bases: TGTGCCAGCAGTTACGGGGCGGGAGGTGTCTACGAGCAGTACTTC. This gives the protein CASSYGAGGVYEQYF.

V and J are TRBV9 and TRBJ2-1, with 10 bases identical to TRBD1. V trimming: 0 bases; J trimming: 3 bases; junction bases outside the gene matches: 3. Per the germline V gene, CDR1 is SGDLS and CDR2 is YYNGEE. This CDR3 is 16 amino acids long. The CDR3 DNA reads as TGTGCCAGCAGCGTAGATGGACAGGGGGGCTACAATGAGCAGTTCTTC. This encodes CASSVDGQGGYNEQFF.

This chain uses TRBV10-1 with TRBJ2-1; TRBD2 agrees at 11 bases. The V gene end was trimmed by 2 bases and the J gene end by 10 bases; junction bases not matched to a gene: 7. Germline assignment: CDR1 WNHNN and CDR2 SYGVQD (reference sequence). The CDR3 loop spans 15 amino acids. The CDR3 reads CASSEKLAGVGEQFF. CDR3 DNA sequence: TGCGCCAGCAGTGAGAAACTAGCGGGAGTGGGGGAGCAGTTCTTC.

The chain has TRBV15 and TRBJ1-3, with 7 bases lining up with TRBD1. Trimming took 0 bases from V and 3 from J; bases not matched to a gene: 5. Germline loops: CDR1 LNHNV, CDR2 YYDKDF (reference sequence). The CDR3 consists of 16 residues. Here the CDR3 DNA reads TGTGCCACCAGCAGAGATAAGGGGGCGTTTGGAAACACCATATATTTT. As protein: CATSRDKGAFGNTIYF.